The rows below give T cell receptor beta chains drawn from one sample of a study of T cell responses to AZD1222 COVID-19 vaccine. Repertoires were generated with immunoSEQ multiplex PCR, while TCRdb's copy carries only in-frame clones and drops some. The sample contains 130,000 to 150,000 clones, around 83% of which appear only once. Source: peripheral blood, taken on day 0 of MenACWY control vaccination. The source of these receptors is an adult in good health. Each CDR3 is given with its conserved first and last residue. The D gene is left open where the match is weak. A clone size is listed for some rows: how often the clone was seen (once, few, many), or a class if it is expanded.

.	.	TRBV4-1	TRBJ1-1	CASRAGENTEAFF	TGCGCCAGCAGGGCGGGGGAGAACACTGAAGCTTTCTTT
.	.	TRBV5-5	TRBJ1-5	CASSFTGGEPQHF	TGTGCCAGCAGCTTTACGGGGGGAGAGCCCCAGCATTTT
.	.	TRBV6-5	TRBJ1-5	CASSLTGGGHQPQHF	TGTGCCAGCAGCTTAACCGGGGGGGGCCATCAGCCCCAGCATTTT
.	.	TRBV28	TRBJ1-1	CASSRDLTWTEAFF	TGTGCCAGCAGCCGTGACCTTACGTGGACTGAAGCTTTCTTT
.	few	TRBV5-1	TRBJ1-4	CASSLGPSRANEKLFF	TGCGCCAGCAGCTTGGGACCTTCCAGGGCCAATGAAAAACTGTTTTTT
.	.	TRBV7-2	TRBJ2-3	CASSSHTGLNTQYF	TGTGCCAGCAGCTCGCATACGGGGTTAAATACGCAGTATTTT
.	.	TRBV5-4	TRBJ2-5	CASSPTENGETQYF	TGTGCCAGCAGCCCTACAGAAAATGGCGAGACCCAGTACTTC
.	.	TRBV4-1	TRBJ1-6	CASSQDVGGSGFNSPLHF	TGCGCCAGCAGCCAAGATGTCGGGGGTTCGGGTTTCAATTCACCCCTCCACTTT
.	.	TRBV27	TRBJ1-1	CASSSRETVTEAFF	TGTGCCAGCAGTTCCAGAGAAACGGTCACTGAAGCTTTCTTT
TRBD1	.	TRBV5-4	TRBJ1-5	CASSTQGASNQPQHF	TGTGCCAGCAGCACACAGGGGGCGAGCAATCAGCCCCAGCATTTT
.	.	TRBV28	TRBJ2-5	CASSLSGGLETQYF	TGTGCCAGCAGTTTATCCGGGGGCCTCGAGACCCAGTACTTC
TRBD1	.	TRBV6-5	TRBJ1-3	CASSPSDRAGNTIYF	TGTGCCAGCAGTCCCAGTGACAGGGCGGGAAACACCATATATTTT
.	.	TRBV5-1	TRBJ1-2	CASRPPGRINYGYTF	TGCGCCAGCAGACCTCCGGGACGGATAAACTATGGCTACACCTTC
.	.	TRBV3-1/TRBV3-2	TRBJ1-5	CASSGTGMGQPQHF	TGTGCCAGCAGTGGCACAGGGATGGGGCAGCCCCAGCATTTT
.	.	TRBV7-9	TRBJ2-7	CASSSEGSEYYEQYF	TGTGCCAGCAGCTCAGAGGGCAGTGAGTACTACGAGCAGTACTTC
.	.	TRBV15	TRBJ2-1	CATSRVRASVDEQFF	TGTGCCACCAGCAGAGTCCGGGCCTCCGTGGATGAGCAGTTCTTC
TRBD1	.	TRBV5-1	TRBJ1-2	CASSSGQVHINYGYTF	TGCGCCAGCAGCTCGGGACAGGTTCACATTAACTATGGCTACACCTTC
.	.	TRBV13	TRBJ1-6	CASSLRKNSPLHF	TGTGCCAGCAGCTTACGTAAGAATTCACCCCTCCACTTT
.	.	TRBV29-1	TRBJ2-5	CSVGPSENQQETQYF	TGCAGCGTTGGTCCCTCGGAGAACCAACAAGAGACCCAGTACTTC
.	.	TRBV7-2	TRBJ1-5	CASSFVDSNQPQHF	TGTGCCAGCAGCTTTGTAGATAGCAATCAGCCCCAGCATTTT
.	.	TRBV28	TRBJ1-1	CASNENTEAFF	TGTGCCAGCAATGAGAACACTGAAGCTTTCTTT
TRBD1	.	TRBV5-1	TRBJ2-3	CASSNRDRTRDTQYF	TGCGCCAGCAGCAACCGGGACAGAACTCGGGATACGCAGTATTTT
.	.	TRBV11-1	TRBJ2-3	CASSLAQGDTQYF	TGTGCCAGCAGCTTAGCGCAGGGGGATACGCAGTATTTT